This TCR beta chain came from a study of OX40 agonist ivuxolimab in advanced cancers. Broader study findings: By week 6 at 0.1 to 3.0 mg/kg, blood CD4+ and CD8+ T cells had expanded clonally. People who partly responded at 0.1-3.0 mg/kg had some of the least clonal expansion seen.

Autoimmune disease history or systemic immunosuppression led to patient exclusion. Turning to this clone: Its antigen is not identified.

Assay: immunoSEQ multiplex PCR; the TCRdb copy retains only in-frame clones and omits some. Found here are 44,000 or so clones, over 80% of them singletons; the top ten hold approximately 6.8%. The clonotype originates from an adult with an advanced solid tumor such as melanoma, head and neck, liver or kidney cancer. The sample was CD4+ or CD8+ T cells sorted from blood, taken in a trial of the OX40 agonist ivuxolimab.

The CDR3 DNA sequence: TGTGCCAGCAGCCAAGGGTCAGGGTATCAGGGCACTGAAGCTTTCTTT. Translated: CASSQGSGYQGTEAFF. J is TRBJ1-1 and V is TRBV14, with D perhaps matching TRBD1 (5 bases). Trimming removed 1 base from V and 4 bases from J, with 16 bases in between. The CDR3 contains 16 residues. Germline V lookup: CDR1 SGHDN, CDR2 FVKESK.